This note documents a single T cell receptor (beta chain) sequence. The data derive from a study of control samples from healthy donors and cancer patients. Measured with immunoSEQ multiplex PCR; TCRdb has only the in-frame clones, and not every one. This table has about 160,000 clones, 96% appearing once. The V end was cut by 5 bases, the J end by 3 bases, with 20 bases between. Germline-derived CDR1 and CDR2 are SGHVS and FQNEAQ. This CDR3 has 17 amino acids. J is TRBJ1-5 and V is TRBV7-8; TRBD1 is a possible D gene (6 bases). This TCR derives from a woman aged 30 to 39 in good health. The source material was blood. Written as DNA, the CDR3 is TGTGCCAGCAGCCCACGAACGGGACACAATATCAATCAGCCCCAGCATTTT. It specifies CASSPRTGHNINQPQHF.